The clone carrying this T cell receptor beta chain has a count of ten or more. These data belong to a study of neurological immune-mediated disorders. TCRdb redid the calling of the 5' RACE reads with MiXCR, one entry per CDR3 protein. Of 35,000 to 40,000 distinct CDR3 sequences in the sample, 2.5% are singletons; the top ten hold approximately 2.3%. Sequenced input: PBMCs. The receptor comes from a man in his fifties or sixties with multiple sclerosis.

CDR3 region: CASSPGTGVSPLHF. The CDR3 DNA is TGTGCCAGCAGTCCCGGGACAGGGGTTTCACCCCTCCACTTT. This chain links TRBV12-3 or TRBV12-4 with TRBJ1-6; 10 nucleotides line up with TRBD1. The CDR3 spans 14 residues. Trimming at V came to 5 bases and at J to 9 bases, leaving 4 bases not matched to a gene.